The 5 T cell receptor beta chains listed next were all sequenced from one sample in a study of cytomegalovirus exposure and HLA in healthy donors. The study ran its PCR with 60 Vbeta and 13 Jbeta primers. Method: immunoSEQ multiplex PCR; TCRdb's copy keeps in-frame clones and lacks some. The sample contains about 140,000 clones, 80% of which appear only once. The specimen was PBMCs. These receptors originate from a woman aged 40-49 years in good health and CMV-seronegative.

The chain carries TRBV5-4 and TRBJ1-2; the D is unclear. CDR1 SGHNT and CDR2 YYREEE come from the germline V gene (reference sequence). Trimming cost V 1 base and J 2 bases, with 12 bases left between them. This CDR3 contains 15 residues. Written as DNA, the CDR3 is TGTGCCAGCAGCTTGAGCCCGAGAGGGAACTATGGCTACACCTTC. The encoded protein is CASSLSPRGNYGYTF.

The rearrangement joins TRBV28 to TRBJ2-5; 7 bases line up with TRBD2. The junction had 8 bases not matched to a gene; V was cut back by 5 bases and J by 5 bases. This CDR3 has 14 residues. Germline CDR1 and CDR2: MDHEN and SYDVKM. CDR3 loop: CASSEGGPWETQYF. CDR3 nucleotide sequence: TGTGCCAGCAGTGAGGGAGGGCCTTGGGAGACCCAGTACTTC.

This clone has just a few counts. The chain is built from TRBV9 and TRBJ2-7; TRBD2 aligns across 7 bases. This CDR3 spans 13 amino acids. V was pared by 4 bases and J by 6 bases, with 7 bases of the junction left unmatched. Germline CDR1 reads SGDLS; CDR2 reads YYNGEE. CDR3 residues: CASSHGGGFEQYF. The CDR3 DNA is TGTGCCAGCAGCCATGGGGGGGGGTTCGAGCAGTACTTC.

V is TRBV7-2 and J is TRBJ1-3; D is uncertain. CDR1 SGHTA and CDR2 FQGNSA come from the germline V gene. Trimming stripped 4 bases from V and 0 bases from J, with 10 bases between. The CDR3 contains 15 residues. The CDR3 DNA follows: TGTGCCAGCAGCTCCTCCGGGTACTCTGGAAACACCATATATTTT. Amino acid sequence: CASSSSGYSGNTIYF.

The chain joins TRBV7-2 to TRBJ2-2, with TRBD1 matching 7 bases. Germline lookup yields CDR1 SGHTA and CDR2 FQGNSA. V was clipped by 5 bases and J by 7 bases; unmatched bases: 4. This CDR3 contains 13 residues. The CDR3 loop reads CASSGTGDGELFF. CDR3 bases: TGTGCCAGCAGCGGTACAGGGGACGGGGAGCTGTTTTTT.